The source of this T cell receptor beta chain is a study of T cell changes during pregnancy in multiple sclerosis. Method: immunoSEQ multiplex PCR; TCRdb's copy keeps in-frame clones and lacks some. The sample lists roughly 49,000 clones, 90% to 95% occurring once. CDR1 is SGHTA and CDR2 is FQGNSA in the germline V gene. Trimming at V came to 3 bases and at J to 6 bases, leaving 7 bases not matched to a gene. The CDR3 contains 15 residues. The chain has TRBV7-2 and TRBJ2-3, with 9 bases aligning to TRBD2. The TCR comes from a female donor with multiple sclerosis, enrolled in a pregnancy study. The material sequenced was peripheral blood, taken after pregnancy. CDR3 amino acids: CASSLSSGRFDTQYF. The CDR3 bases are TGTGCCAGCAGCTTGTCGAGCGGGAGGTTTGATACGCAGTATTTT.